The rows below give T cell receptor beta chains drawn from one sample of a study of patients and donors after allogeneic stem cell transplantation. TCRdb called the RT-PCR reads again in MiXCR, with one record for every CDR3 protein. The profile shows 200,000 to 250,000 distinct CDR3 sequences, over 12% of them singletons. Sequencing input: blood, either unsorted or a sorted T cell fraction (not recorded which). Every receptor here comes from a human donor who was either an allogeneic HSCT recipient or a stem cell or donor lymphocyte infusion donor (not recorded which). It is not recorded whose cells these are; they may come from a transplant donor. The CDR3 runs from the conserved cysteine through the conserved F or W. A D gene is named only where the DNA matches it firmly. Clone size is shown for a subset of rows, as once, few, many or a class of expanded clone.

V gene	J gene	CDR3 length	clone size	D gene	CDR3 DNA	CDR3 protein
TRBV5-5	TRBJ2-6	16	-	TRBD1	TGTGCCAGCAGCCTAACAGGGGGCGCTGGGGCCAACGTCCTGACTTTC	CASSLTGGAGANVLTF
TRBV6-1	TRBJ1-2	16	many	-	TGTGCCAGCAGACACGAACAGGGATTCCTTAACTATGGCTACACCTTC	CASRHEQGFLNYGYTF
TRBV29-1	TRBJ2-5	12	few	-	TGCAGCGCGATACAGGGTGCAGAGACCCAGTACTTC	CSAIQGAETQYF
TRBV12-3/TRBV12-4	TRBJ2-1	13	-	-	TGTGCCAGCAGTTTGGGACAAAAAAATGAGCAGTTCTTC	CASSLGQKNEQFF
TRBV28	TRBJ2-2	17	-	TRBD1	TGTGCCAGCAGTTCCTTTTGGACAGGGGGAGGTACCGGGGAGCTGTTTTTT	CASSSFWTGGGTGELFF
TRBV6-5	TRBJ2-7	11	-	-	TGTGCCAGCAGTTACAAGGACGAGCAGTACTTC	CASSYKDEQYF
TRBV10-3	TRBJ1-1	13	-	-	TGTGCCATCCGAGTTAGAGACTCCACTGAAGCTTTCTTT	CAIRVRDSTEAFF
TRBV7-2	TRBJ2-7	16	-	-	TGTGCCAGCAGCCCGGACGGTGCTACTAGCTCCTACGAGCAGTACTTC	CASSPDGATSSYEQYF
TRBV9	TRBJ1-4	15	few	-	TGTGCCAGCAGCGTAGGTGAAAACTGGAATGAAAAACTGTTTTTT	CASSVGENWNEKLFF
TRBV27	TRBJ2-5	12	few	-	TGTGCCAGCACCACACAGAGGGGGACCCAGTACTTC	CASTTQRGTQYF
TRBV6-2/TRBV6-3	TRBJ2-7	15	few	-	TGTGCCAGCAGTTACAACAGGGACATTATCAGCGAGCAGTACTTC	CASSYNRDIISEQYF
TRBV9	TRBJ1-1	15	few	-	TGTGCCAGCAGCGGAGGGACATTGGGTGAGTCTGAAGCTTTCTTT	CASSGGTLGESEAFF
TRBV7-9	TRBJ2-1	10	many	-	TGTGCCAGCAGGCGCGGTGAGCAGTTCTTC	CASRRGEQFF
TRBV2	TRBJ2-1	12	-	TRBD2	TGTGCCAGCAGCCGGGACTATTCGGACCCCTTCTTC	CASSRDYSDPFF
TRBV5-6	TRBJ2-7	11	few	-	TGTGCCAGCAGCGGCGGTTTTGAGCAGTACTTC	CASSGGFEQYF
TRBV4-2	TRBJ2-5	13	-	-	TGTGCCAGCAGCCTAATAGCGGAAGAGACCCAGTACTTC	CASSLIAEETQYF
TRBV7-9	TRBJ1-5	17	medium-sized	-	TGTGCCAGCAGCCCGATGAGTGGACAGACGAGCAATCAGCCCCAGCATTTT	CASSPMSGQTSNQPQHF
TRBV7-3	TRBJ1-5	19	-	-	TGTGCCAGCAGCCACTTCTCAAATTACCGGGACGGTAGGGATCAGCCCCAGCATTTT	CASSHFSNYRDGRDQPQHF
TRBV3-1	TRBJ1-5	18	-	-	TGTGCCAGCAGCCAATGTGGGACAAGAGAAAATAGCAATCAGCCCCAGCATTTT	CASSQCGTRENSNQPQHF